The 26 T cell receptor beta chains below were found in one sample sequenced in a study of tumor-infiltrating lymphocytes in localized non-small cell lung cancer. Method: immunoSEQ multiplex PCR; TCRdb's copy keeps in-frame clones and lacks some. The sample yields 9,500 to 15,000 clones, approximately 80% seen once. The specimen sequenced was lung tumor tissue. All receptors derive from a human donor with non-small cell lung cancer.

This clone was picked up a small number of times. The V gene is TRBV7-2, the J gene TRBJ2-7, with TRBD2 matching over 10 bases. This CDR3 comprises 15 residues. CDR1 and CDR2 (germline): SGHTA, FQGNSA. V lost 4 bases, J lost 4 bases, and 7 bases stayed unmatched. The CDR3 loop reads CASSWASGGEYEQYF. CDR3 DNA: TGTGCCAGCAGCTGGGCCAGCGGGGGGGAGTACGAGCAGTACTTC. The full variable domain, with the rest looked up from reference TRBV7-2 and TRBJ2-7, is GAGVSQSPSNKVTEKGKDVELRCDPISGHTALYWYRQSLGQGLEFLIYFQGNSAPDKSGLPSDRFSAERTGGSVSTLTIQRTQQEDSAVYLCASSWASGGEYEQYFGPGTRLTVT.

This rearrangement joins TRBV6-6 to TRBJ2-3; D not certain. Trimming cost V 7 bases and J 0 bases, with 11 bases left between them. This CDR3 has 14 residues. CDR1 and CDR2 from the germline V gene are MNHNY and SVGAGI (reference sequence). In DNA, the CDR3 is TGTGCCAGCAATCCTGGGGATAGCACAGATACGCAGTATTTT. This gives the protein CASNPGDSTDTQYF.

A few counts support this clone. The V gene is TRBV10-3, the J gene TRBJ1-2; D possibly corresponds to TRBD1 (6 bases). The CDR3 runs 12 residues. V was clipped by 5 bases and J by 10 bases, with 14 bases between them. In germline, CDR1 is ENHRY, CDR2 SYGVKD. The CDR3 loop reads CAISQPDSSYTF. CDR3 nucleotide sequence: TGTGCCATCAGTCAACCGGACAGTTCCTACACCTTC.

This sequence joins TRBV4-1 and TRBJ2-1; maybe TRBD2 (7 bases). Germline-derived CDR1 and CDR2 are MGHRA and YSYEKL. V was trimmed by 1 base and J by 0 bases, leaving 22 bases between them. CDR3 length: 20 residues. The CDR3: CASSQVGGGIGTHSYNEQFF. The CDR3 region has the DNA TGCGCCAGCAGCCAAGTGGGGGGGGGCATCGGGACGCACTCCTACAATGAGCAGTTCTTC.

This chain links TRBV5-6 with TRBJ1-2; D is ambiguous. This CDR3 comprises 14 residues. The germline V gene has CDR1 SGHDT and CDR2 YYEEEE. V dropped 4 bases and J dropped 4 bases, with 14 bases sitting between them. The CDR3 spells CASSDPDGLYGYTF. As DNA, the CDR3 is TGTGCCAGCAGCGACCCAGACGGACTCTATGGCTACACCTTC.

This clone appeared a few times. The V call is TRBV6-5, the J call TRBJ1-5, with D possibly matching TRBD1 (5 bases). The CDR3 consists of 16 residues. The V gene's germline CDR1 is MNHEY and CDR2 SVGAGI. Trimming took off 0 bases at V and 0 bases at J, with 9 bases between the two ends. This chain's CDR3 is CASSYSRGDSNQPQHF. The CDR3 bases are TGTGCCAGCAGTTACTCGAGGGGAGATAGCAATCAGCCCCAGCATTTT.

The rearrangement links TRBV30 to TRBJ2-1, with D uncertain. The CDR3 loop spans 14 amino acids. Germline V lookup: CDR1 GTSNPN, CDR2 SVGIG (reference sequence). Between the trimmed V and J ends, which lost 2 bases and 0 bases, there was a span of 8 bases. CDR3 DNA: TGTGCCTGGAGTTTGCACAGCTCCTACAATGAGCAGTTCTTC. Translating it yields CAWSLHSSYNEQFF.

V usage is TRBV5-1 and J usage is TRBJ1-1, with D possibly being TRBD1 (5 bases). The germline V gene encodes CDR1 SGHRS and CDR2 YFSETQ. This CDR3 has 13 amino acids. The germline V and J ends were trimmed by 5 bases and 4 bases, with 12 bases remaining between them. CDR3 protein: CASSPREGTEAFF. The CDR3 DNA is TGCGCCAGCAGTCCCAGGGAGGGCACTGAAGCTTTCTTT.

V is TRBV5-1 and J is TRBJ1-1; D may be TRBD1 (5 bases). Trimming cost V 3 bases and J 4 bases, with 16 bases left between them. This CDR3 comprises 15 residues. Germline CDR1 and CDR2: SGHRS and YFSETQ. The CDR3 coding sequence is TGCGCCAGCAGCTGGAAAATTTCAGGGAGCACTGAAGCTTTCTTT. Protein product: CASSWKISGSTEAFF.

This clone was seen just once. The chain employs TRBV11-3 and TRBJ2-3; TRBD1 agrees at 8 bases. V lost 5 bases to trimming and J lost 3 bases; unmatched junction nucleotides: 13. Germline CDR1 and CDR2: SGHNT and YENEEA. This CDR3 is built from 17 residues. CDR3 region: CASSTRLGQVSTDTQYF. The DNA of the CDR3 is TGTGCCAGCAGCACTCGCCTGGGACAGGTCTCGACAGATACGCAGTATTTT.

The V gene is TRBV7-8, the J gene TRBJ2-7, with D unresolved. The CDR3 runs 11 residues. Germline assignment: CDR1 SGHVS and CDR2 FQNEAQ. The ends were cut back, 8 bases at V and 5 bases at J, with 10 bases in the middle. The CDR3 loop is CASSLMDEQYF. CDR3 coding DNA: TGTGCCAGCTCTTTAATGGACGAGCAGTACTTC.

The gene calls are TRBV25-1 and TRBJ2-7; 9 bases are shared with TRBD1. Trimming took 6 bases from V and 3 from J; bases not matched to a gene: 0. The CDR3 is 12 residues long. CDR1 is MGHDK, CDR2 SYGVNS, per germline. CDR3 bases: TGTGCCAGCAGGACAGGGGGCTACGAGCAGTACTTC. Residues: CASRTGGYEQYF.

A word on this clone: The junction and the germline gene differ at one end; a read error may be behind it. The chain couples TRBV7-9 to TRBJ2-7; tentative D call: TRBD2 (5 bases). CDR1 is SEHNR, CDR2 FQNEAQ, per germline (reference sequence). This CDR3 contains 13 residues. The chain's CDR3 is CASSQAGADEQYF. The CDR3 coding sequence is TGCGCCAGCAGCCAAGCTGGAGCGGACGAGCAGTACTTC.

This sequence joins TRBV9 and TRBJ2-2, with TRBD2 identical over 7 bases. CDR1 is SGDLS, CDR2 YYNGEE, per germline. This CDR3 is 17 amino acids long. With 0 bases clipped from V and 6 bases from J, the junction kept 11 bases outside the gene matches. The CDR3, as DNA: TGTGCCAGCAGCGTAGATATAGGGGCGGGGGAATCCGGGGAGCTGTTTTTT. It yields the protein CASSVDIGAGESGELFF.

The chain uses TRBV4-3 and TRBJ1-5; 8 nucleotides align to TRBD1. Per germline, CDR1 LGHNA and CDR2 YSLEER. V lost 4 bases and J lost 2; bases outside the gene matches: 1. This CDR3 comprises 14 residues. The CDR3 reads CASSLDRGNQPQHF. The CDR3 region has the DNA TGCGCCAGCAGCCTGGACAGGGGCAATCAGCCCCAGCATTTT.

The V gene is TRBV6-1, the J gene TRBJ1-1; D call uncertain. This CDR3 contains 14 residues. Germline loops: CDR1 MNHNS, CDR2 SASEGT. V was cut by 7 bases and J by 0 bases, with 12 bases left in between. In DNA form, the CDR3 reads TGTGCCAGCACCGTCGCGGCCTTGAACACTGAAGCTTTCTTT. Protein: CASTVAALNTEAFF.

The gene calls are TRBV5-1 and TRBJ2-5, with D possibly being TRBD1 (5 bases). With 0 bases removed from V and 5 bases from J, the gap between germline ends came to 11 bases. CDR3 size: 14 residues. CDR1 is SGHRS and CDR2 is YFSETQ in the germline V gene. The CDR3 loop reads CASSLGRAGETQYF. The CDR3, as DNA: TGCGCCAGCAGCTTGGGCAGGGCCGGGGAGACCCAGTACTTC.

The CDR3 region is CASSLAGGGNYEQYF. The DNA for the CDR3 is TGCGCCAGCAGTCTCGCCGGCGGGGGGAACTACGAGCAGTACTTC. The chain recombines TRBV5-1 with TRBJ2-7, with 8 bases aligning to TRBD2. CDR3 length: 15 amino acids. With V trimmed by 5 bases and J by 3 bases, 10 bases remained unmatched. CDR1 is SGHRS, CDR2 YFSETQ, per germline.

The V and J genes are TRBV7-9 and TRBJ2-5, with 8 bases fitting TRBD1. V gave up 6 bases and J gave up 1 base; unmatched junction bases: 4. Germline lookup yields CDR1 SEHNR and CDR2 FQNEAQ (reference sequence). The CDR3 spans 14 residues. The CDR3 sequence: CASSWTGLQETQYF. DNA of the CDR3: TGTGCCAGCAGTTGGACAGGGCTCCAAGAGACCCAGTACTTC.

The J gene is TRBJ1-6, the V gene TRBV6-1, with 8 bases that match TRBD1. Germline lookup yields CDR1 MNHNS and CDR2 SASEGT. V lost 4 bases, J lost 10 bases, and 15 bases stayed unmatched. The length of the CDR3 is 17 residues. DNA for the CDR3: TGTGCCAGCAGTGCCTTATCCACAGGGGGGGTAGGGTCACCCCTCCACTTT. Translation: CASSALSTGGVGSPLHF.

A few counts support this clone. The J gene is TRBJ2-5, the V gene TRBV18; the D call may be TRBD1 or TRBD2 (6 bases each). Deletions cut 3 bases from V and 5 bases from J, with 10 bases between. The length of the CDR3 is 13 residues. Per germline, CDR1 KGHSH and CDR2 LQKENI. The CDR3 DNA reads as TGTGCCAGCTCACCTCGAGGGGGGGAGACCCAGTACTTC. The encoded protein is CASSPRGGETQYF.

V and J are TRBV19 and TRBJ2-7; D is uncertain. The CDR3 has 12 residues. V dropped 3 bases and J dropped 1 base, with 4 bases sitting between them. Germline CDR1 reads LNHDA; CDR2 reads SQIVND (reference sequence). The CDR3 here is CASSIGSYEQYF. The CDR3, as DNA: TGTGCCAGTAGTATTGGTTCCTACGAGCAGTACTTC.

This clone was observed a handful of times. The chain is built from TRBV7-8 and TRBJ1-1; a weak D match, TRBD1 (5 bases). Germline CDR1 is SGHVS and CDR2 is FQNEAQ. Between the trimmed V and J ends, which lost 4 bases and 2 bases, there was a span of 17 bases. The CDR3 sequence is 16 residues long. CDR3 nucleotides: TGTGCCAGCAGCTCAAGGGGCCGGGGATTAAACACTGAAGCTTTCTTT. Translating gives CASSSRGRGLNTEAFF. The complete variable domain, with remaining parts taken from reference TRBV7-8 and TRBJ1-1, reads GAGVSQSPRYKVAKRGQDVALRCDPISGHVSLFWYQQALGQGPEFLTYFQNEAQLDKSGLPSDRFFAERPEGSVSTLKIQRTQQEDSAVYLCASSSRGRGLNTEAFFGQGTRLTVV.

The rearrangement links TRBV7-6 to TRBJ1-5; D is ambiguous. The CDR3 totals 15 residues. The V end was cut by 5 bases, the J end by 0 bases, with 11 bases between. Germline values: CDR1 SGHVS, CDR2 FNYEAQ. CDR3 residues: CASSLDGYSNQPQHF. CDR3 bases: TGTGCCAGCAGCCTGGACGGATATAGCAATCAGCCCCAGCATTTT.

The chain recombines TRBV2 with TRBJ2-5, with D perhaps assigned TRBD1 or TRBD2 (6 bases each). The CDR3 extends over 16 amino acids. The germline gives CDR1 SNHLY, CDR2 FYNNEI. Trimming took 0 bases from V and 2 from J, leaving 13 bases between them. The CDR3 nucleotides read TGTGCCAGCAGTGAAGCGCTTCGGAGGGGGCAAGAGACCCAGTACTTC. Its translation: CASSEALRRGQETQYF. The full variable domain, in which reference TRBV2 and TRBJ2-5 provide the parts outside the CDR3, is EPEVTQTPSHQVTQMGQEVILRCVPISNHLYFYWYRQILGQKVEFLVSFYNNEISEKSEIFDDQFSVERPDGSNFTLKIRSTKLEDSAMYFCASSEALRRGQETQYFGPGTRLLVL.

This clone was seen more than once but under ten times. The rearrangement joins TRBV4-1 to TRBJ2-7; 9 bases map to TRBD1. The CDR3 is 13 residues long. V lost 2 bases, J lost 6 bases, and 2 bases stayed unmatched. Germline-derived CDR1 and CDR2 are MGHRA and YSYEKL. CDR3 residues: CASSQLTGGEQYF. As DNA, the CDR3 is TGCGCCAGCAGCCAACTGACAGGGGGCGAGCAGTACTTC.